This T cell receptor beta chain appears in the sequencing data of a study of technical replicates of blood from a few donors. The CDR3 spans 14 residues. V shed 5 bases and J shed 9 bases, with 17 bases lying between them. Looked up from germline, CDR1 is SGHVS and CDR2 is FQNEAQ. Repertoires were generated with immunoSEQ multiplex PCR, while TCRdb's copy carries only in-frame clones and drops some. The sample holds 50,000 to 65,000 clones; about 92% are singletons and the top ten take 3.5% to 5.5%. This chain uses TRBV7-8 with TRBJ1-3; D is uncertain. This receptor was taken from a human donor in good health. Some clones in this sample may be carry-over from other donors' samples. Input material: PBMCs. The CDR3 DNA is TGTGCCAGCAGCCTAGACCCGATCTCGGGCACCATATATTTT. It yields the protein CASSLDPISGTIYF.